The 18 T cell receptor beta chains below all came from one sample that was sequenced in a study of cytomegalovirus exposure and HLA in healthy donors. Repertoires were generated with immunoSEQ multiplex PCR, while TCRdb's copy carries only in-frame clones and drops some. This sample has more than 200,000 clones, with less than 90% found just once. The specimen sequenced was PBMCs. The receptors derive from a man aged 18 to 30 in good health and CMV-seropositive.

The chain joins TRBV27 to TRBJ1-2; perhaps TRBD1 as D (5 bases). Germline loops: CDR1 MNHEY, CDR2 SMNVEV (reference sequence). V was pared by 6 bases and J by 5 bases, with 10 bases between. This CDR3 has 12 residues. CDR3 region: CASRRDGYGYTF. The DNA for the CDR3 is TGTGCCAGCAGACGGGACGGTTATGGCTACACCTTC.

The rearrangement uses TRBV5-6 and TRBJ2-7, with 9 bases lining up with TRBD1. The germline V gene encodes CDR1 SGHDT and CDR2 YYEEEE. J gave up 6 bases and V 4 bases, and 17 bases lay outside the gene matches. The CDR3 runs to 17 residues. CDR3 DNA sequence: TGTGCCAGCAGCGACGACATGCGGGACAGGGTGAGTCGCGAGCAGTACTTC. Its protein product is CASSDDMRDRVSREQYF.

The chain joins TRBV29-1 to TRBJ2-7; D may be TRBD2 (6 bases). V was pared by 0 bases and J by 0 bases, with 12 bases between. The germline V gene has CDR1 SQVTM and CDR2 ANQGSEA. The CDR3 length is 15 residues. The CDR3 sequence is CSVEESFSGSYEQYF. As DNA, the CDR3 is TGCAGCGTTGAAGAGTCGTTTAGCGGCTCCTACGAGCAGTACTTC.

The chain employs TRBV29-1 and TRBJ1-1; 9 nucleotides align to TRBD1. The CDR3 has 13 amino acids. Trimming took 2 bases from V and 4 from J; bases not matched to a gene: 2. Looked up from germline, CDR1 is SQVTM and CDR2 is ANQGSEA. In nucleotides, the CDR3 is TGCAGCGTTGAATGGGGACAGGGCACTGAAGCTTTCTTT. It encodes CSVEWGQGTEAFF.

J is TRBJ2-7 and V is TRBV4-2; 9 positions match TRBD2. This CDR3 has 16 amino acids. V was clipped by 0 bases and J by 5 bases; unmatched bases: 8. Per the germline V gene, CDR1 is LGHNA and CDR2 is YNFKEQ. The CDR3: CASSQDQAGGGDEQYF. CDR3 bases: TGTGCCAGCAGCCAAGATCAAGCGGGAGGTGGCGACGAGCAGTACTTC.

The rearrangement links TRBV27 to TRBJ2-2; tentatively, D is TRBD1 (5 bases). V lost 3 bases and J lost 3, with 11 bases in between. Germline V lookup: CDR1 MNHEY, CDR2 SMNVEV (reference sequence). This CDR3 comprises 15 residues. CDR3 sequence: CASSFRDSDTGELFF. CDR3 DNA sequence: TGTGCCAGCAGTTTCAGGGATTCGGACACCGGGGAGCTGTTTTTT.

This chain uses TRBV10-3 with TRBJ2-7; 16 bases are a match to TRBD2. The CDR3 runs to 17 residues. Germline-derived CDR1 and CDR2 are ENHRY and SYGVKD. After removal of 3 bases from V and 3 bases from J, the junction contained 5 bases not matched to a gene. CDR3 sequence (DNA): TGTGCCATCAGTGATGGGGGACTAGCGGGAGGGCTCTACGAGCAGTACTTC. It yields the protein CAISDGGLAGGLYEQYF.

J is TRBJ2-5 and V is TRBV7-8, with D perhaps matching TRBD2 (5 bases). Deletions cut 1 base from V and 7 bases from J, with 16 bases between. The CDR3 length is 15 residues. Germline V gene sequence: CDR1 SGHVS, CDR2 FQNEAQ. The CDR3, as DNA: TGTGCCAGCAGCTTAGAACGAGCGGCCGTCGGGACCCAGTACTTC. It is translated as CASSLERAAVGTQYF.

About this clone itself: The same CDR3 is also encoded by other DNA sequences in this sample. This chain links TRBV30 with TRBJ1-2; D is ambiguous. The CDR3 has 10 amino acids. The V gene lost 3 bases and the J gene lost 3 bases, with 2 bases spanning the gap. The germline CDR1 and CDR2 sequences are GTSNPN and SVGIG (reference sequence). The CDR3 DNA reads TGTGCCTGGAGGCACTATGGCTACACCTTC. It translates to CAWRHYGYTF.

The chain's CDR3 is CASRWGRNTEAFF. CDR3 in DNA: TGTGCCAGCAGGTGGGGCAGGAACACTGAAGCTTTCTTT. The chain joins TRBV6-1 to TRBJ1-1, with D maybe TRBD1 (5 bases). The CDR3 contains 13 residues. Germline lookup yields CDR1 MNHNS and CDR2 SASEGT. The V gene lost 6 bases and the J gene lost 1 base, with 9 bases spanning the gap.

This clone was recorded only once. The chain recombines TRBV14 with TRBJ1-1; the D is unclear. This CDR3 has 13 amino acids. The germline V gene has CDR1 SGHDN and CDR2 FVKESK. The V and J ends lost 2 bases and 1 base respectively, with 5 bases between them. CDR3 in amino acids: CASSQQGNTEAFF. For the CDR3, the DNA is TGTGCCAGCAGCCAACAAGGGAACACTGAAGCTTTCTTT.

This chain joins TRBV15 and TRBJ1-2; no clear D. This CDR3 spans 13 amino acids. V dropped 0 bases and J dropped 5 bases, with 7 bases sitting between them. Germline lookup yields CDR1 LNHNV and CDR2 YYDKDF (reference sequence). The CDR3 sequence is CATSRDAGYGYTF. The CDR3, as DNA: TGTGCCACCAGCAGAGATGCAGGTTATGGCTACACCTTC. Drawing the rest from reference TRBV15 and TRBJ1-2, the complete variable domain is DAMVIQNPRYQVTQFGKPVTLSCSQTLNHNVMYWYQQKSSQAPKLLFHYYDKDFNNEADTPDNFQSRRPNTSFCFLDIRSPGLGDTAMYLCATSRDAGYGYTFGSGTRLTVV.

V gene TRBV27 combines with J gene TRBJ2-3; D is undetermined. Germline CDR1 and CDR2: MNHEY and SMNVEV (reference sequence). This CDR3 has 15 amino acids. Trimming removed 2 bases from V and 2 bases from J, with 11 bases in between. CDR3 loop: CASSLSSSSTDTQYF. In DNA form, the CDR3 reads TGTGCCAGCAGTTTAAGCAGTTCCTCCACAGATACGCAGTATTTT.

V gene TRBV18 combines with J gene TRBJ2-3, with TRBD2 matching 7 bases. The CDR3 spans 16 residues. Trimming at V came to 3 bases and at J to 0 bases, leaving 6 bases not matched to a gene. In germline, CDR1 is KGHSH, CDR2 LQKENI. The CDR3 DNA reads TGTGCCAGCTCACCCTACTCTAGCGGAAGCACAGATACGCAGTATTTT. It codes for CASSPYSSGSTDTQYF. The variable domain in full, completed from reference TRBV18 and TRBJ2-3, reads NAGVMQNPRHLVRRRGQEARLRCSPMKGHSHVYWYRQLPEEGLKFMVYLQKENIIDESGMPKERFSAEFPKEGPSILRIQQVVRGDSAAYFCASSPYSSGSTDTQYFGPGTRLTVL.

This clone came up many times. The CDR3 DNA follows: TGTGCCAGCAGCTTAGCTTTCCAGGGGGCATCAGAGACCCAGTACTTC. Translating gives CASSLAFQGASETQYF. This sequence joins TRBV11-1 and TRBJ2-5, with TRBD1 matching 8 bases. The CDR3 runs 16 residues. The germline V gene encodes CDR1 SGHAT and CDR2 FQDESV (reference sequence). J lost 4 bases, V lost 0 bases, and 7 bases had no gene match.

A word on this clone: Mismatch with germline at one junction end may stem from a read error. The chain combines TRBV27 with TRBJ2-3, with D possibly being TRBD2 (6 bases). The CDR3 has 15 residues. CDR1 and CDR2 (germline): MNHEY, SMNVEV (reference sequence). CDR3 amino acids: CASSLSGGLADTQYF. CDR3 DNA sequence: TGTGCCAGCAGTCTATCCGGGGGTCTGGCAGATACGCAGTATTTT.

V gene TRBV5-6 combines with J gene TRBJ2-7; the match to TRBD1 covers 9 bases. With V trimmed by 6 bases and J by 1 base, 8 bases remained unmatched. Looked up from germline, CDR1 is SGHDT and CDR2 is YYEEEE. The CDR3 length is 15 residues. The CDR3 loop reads CASNNRGPLSYEQYF. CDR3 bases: TGTGCCAGCAACAACAGGGGGCCCCTATCCTACGAGCAGTACTTC.

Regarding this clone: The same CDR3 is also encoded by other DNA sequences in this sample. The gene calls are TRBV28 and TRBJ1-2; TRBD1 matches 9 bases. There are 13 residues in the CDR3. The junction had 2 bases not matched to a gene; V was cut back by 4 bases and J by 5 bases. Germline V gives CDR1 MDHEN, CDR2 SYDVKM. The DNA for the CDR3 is TGTGCCAGCAGTTCGGGACAGGGTTATGGCTACACCTTC. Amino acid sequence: CASSSGQGYGYTF.